Following are 21 T cell receptor beta chains from one sample sequenced in a study of tumor-infiltrating lymphocytes in primary liver carcinoma. Blood RNA came from unsorted whole blood; germline DNA was also extracted. A constant-region primer served to make TCR beta cDNA from about 500 ng total RNA. Libraries covering TCR beta were generated through three nested multiplex PCR rounds (using a slightly modified ARM-PCR). Two initial PCR rounds of roughly 10 cycles each paired TRBV1-TRBV30 forward primers with a C-beta reverse primer. A single record per CDR3 protein comes from TCRdb applying MiXCR to the multiplex PCR reads. The sample holds hundreds of thousands of distinct CDR3 sequences, about 50% seen once. The sample was peripheral blood. All receptors derive from a woman aged 30 to 39 with primary liver carcinoma and hepatitis B virus infection.

To note about this clonotype: At one end, the junction sequence differs from germline, possibly due to a read error. V and J are TRBV6-2 or TRBV6-3 and TRBJ2-7, with 8 bases lining up with TRBD2. Germline V gives CDR1 MNHEY, CDR2 SVGEGT. The CDR3 loop spans 15 amino acids. In DNA, the CDR3 is TGCGCCAGCAGTTATTATAGCGGGGACTCCTACGAGCAGTACTTC. This sequence encodes CASSYYSGDSYEQYF.

Points on this clonotype: The junction shows a germline mismatch at one end, possibly a read error. The chain joins TRBV7-6 to TRBJ2-3, with 15 bases fitting TRBD2. This CDR3 contains 15 residues. CDR1 is SGHVS and CDR2 is FNYEAQ in the germline V gene. CDR3 region: CASSPGLAGGNTQYF. The DNA for the CDR3 is TGCGCCAGCAGCCCGGGACTAGCGGGAGGCAATACGCAGTATTTT. Full variable domain (remainder filled in from reference TRBV7-6 and TRBJ2-3): GAGVSQSPRYKVTKRGQDVALRCDPISGHVSLYWYRQALGQGPEFLTYFNYEAQQDKSGLPNDRFSAERPEGSISTLTIQRTEQRDSAMYRCASSPGLAGGNTQYFGPGTRLTVL.

Turning to this clonotype: A much more abundant neighbour one base away suggests this may be a read error. The chain carries TRBV29-1 and TRBJ2-5; 12 positions agree with TRBD1. The V and J ends lost 6 bases and 4 bases, in that order; junction bases with no gene match: 9. Germline loops: CDR1 SQVTM, CDR2 ANQGSEA. The CDR3 is 15 amino acids. The CDR3 nucleotides read TGCAGCGTCACCCCGGGACAGGGGGCCCGAGAGACCCAGTACTTC. The encoded protein is CSVTPGQGARETQYF.

In its sample, this clonotype was seen a few times. A much larger clonotype is one base distant, so this may be a read error. The chain recombines TRBV11-2 with TRBJ2-1; tentative D call: TRBD1 (5 bases). CDR3 length: 17 amino acids. Germline loops: CDR1 SGHAT, CDR2 FQNNGV. V lost 1 base and J 9 bases, leaving 22 bases between the germline ends. Here the CDR3 DNA reads TGTGCCAGCAGCTTAGTAGGGGCGGCGACGAGCTTCGGTGAGCAGTTCTTC. Encoded protein: CASSLVGAATSFGEQFF.

This chain joins TRBV10-3 and TRBJ2-7; TRBD2 is a possible D gene (6 bases). The CDR3 has 16 residues. Germline V lookup: CDR1 ENHRY, CDR2 SYGVKD. V shed 2 bases and J shed 4 bases, with 18 bases lying between them. In DNA form, the CDR3 reads TGTGCCATCAGTGAGGGTGGAGGGACCCAAAAATACGAGCAGTACTTC. It translates to CAISEGGGTQKYEQYF.

Comment on this clonotype: The final CDR3 position lacks the conserved phenylalanine or tryptophan, pointing to a likely read error. The V gene is TRBV6-8, the J gene TRBJ1-5, with 8 nucleotides matching TRBD1. Looked up from germline, CDR1 is MNHGY and CDR2 is SAAAGT. V lost 6 bases to trimming and J lost 5 bases; unmatched junction nucleotides: 9. CDR3 length: 15 residues. CDR3 nucleotides: TGTGCCAGCAGCCACCGGACAGGGCGGCATCAGCCCCAGCATCTT. It translates to CASSHRTGRHQPQHL.

The chain employs TRBV4-3 and TRBJ2-3, with 8 positions matching TRBD1. Trimming removed 0 bases from V and 1 base from J; junction bases left unmatched: 6. The CDR3 sequence is 17 residues long. Germline loops: CDR1 LGHNA, CDR2 YSLEER. CDR3 in amino acids: CASSQDPTGQGTDTQYF. Here the CDR3 DNA reads TGCGCCAGCAGCCAAGATCCAACGGGACAGGGCACAGATACGCAGTATTTT.

This clonotype was observed once. This may come from a read error, since a much larger clone is one base off. The genes are TRBV4-1 and TRBJ1-4; TRBD1 matches 12 bases. V shed 5 bases, J shed 10 bases, and the junction held 11 bases outside the gene matches. The CDR3 spans 16 residues. Germline V CDR1 and CDR2: MGHRA, YSYEKL. The CDR3 spells CASSTRDRGRGVKLFF. CDR3 coding DNA: TGCGCCAGCAGCACCCGGGACAGGGGGCGCGGTGTAAAACTGTTTTTT.

Turning to this clonotype: A much larger clone sits a single nucleotide away, making a read error possible. This chain joins TRBV4-3 and TRBJ2-6, with 8 bases lining up with TRBD2. This CDR3 is 16 amino acids long. J was trimmed by 4 bases and V by 6 bases; bases with no gene match: 8. In germline, CDR1 is LGHNA, CDR2 YSLEER. This CDR3 reads CASSLTGGEGANVLTF. CDR3 coding DNA: TGCGCCAGCAGTCTCACGGGAGGGGAGGGGGCCAACGTCCTGACTTTC.

To note about this clonotype: This clone may be a read error of a much larger clone one base away. The rearrangement links TRBV12-3 or TRBV12-4 to TRBJ1-2; no reliable D call. The ends were cut back, 7 bases at V and 13 bases at J, with 19 bases in the middle. This CDR3 is built from 12 residues. The CDR3 loop reads CASNLWRHSVTF. The CDR3 nucleotides are TGTGCCAGCAATTTGTGGCGGCACTCCGTCACCTTC.

Details on this clonotype: The junction does not match germline at one end; this may be a read error. V usage is TRBV14 and J usage is TRBJ2-3, with 10 bases matching TRBD2. Germline CDR1 is SGHDN and CDR2 is FVKESK. The CDR3 sequence is 15 residues long. The CDR3, as DNA: TGTGCCAGCAGCCAGAGCAGCGGGAGGGCAGCTACGAAGTATTTT. This codes for CASSQSSGRAATKYF.

The chain uses TRBV11-2 and TRBJ2-7, with no clear D. This CDR3 region has 14 residues. Germline V gene data show CDR1 as SGHAT and CDR2 as FQNNGV. V lost 6 bases, J lost 2 bases, and 14 bases lay in between. CDR3 in DNA: TGTGCCAGCAGTCTAGAGACCATTGCCTACGAGCAGTACTTC. Amino acid sequence: CASSLETIAYEQYF. Complete variable domain (other parts from reference TRBV11-2 and TRBJ2-7): EAGVAQSPRYKIIEKRQSVAFWCNPISGHATLYWYQQILGQGPKLLIQFQNNGVVDDSQLPKDRFSAERLKGVDSTLKIQPAKLEDSAVYLCASSLETIAYEQYFGPGTRLTVT.

The rearrangement links TRBV12-3 or TRBV12-4 to TRBJ2-1; the D gene is possibly TRBD2 (7 bases). CDR3 size: 17 residues. V was pared by 5 bases and J by 6 bases, with 23 bases between. The DNA of the CDR3 is TGTGCCAGCAGTCAGACGTCAGGGGCTAGCGGCTTCAATGAGCAGTTCTTC. This translates into CASSQTSGASGFNEQFF.

This clonotype was recorded many times. The DNA for the CDR3 is TGTGCTAGTGGACCCCGCCCGTACGAGCAGTACTTC. This gives the protein CASGPRPYEQYF. The chain links TRBV12-5 to TRBJ2-7; D not resolved. Trimming took off 6 bases at V and 4 bases at J, with 10 bases between the two ends. The CDR3 length is 12 residues. Germline V gene data show CDR1 as LGHNT and CDR2 as FRNRAP. Filled out from reference TRBV12-5 and TRBJ2-7, the complete variable domain reads DARVTQTPRHKVTEMGQEVTMRCQPILGHNTVFWYRQTMMQGLELLAYFRNRAPLDDSGMPKDRFSAEMPDATLATLKIQPSEPRDSAVYFCASGPRPYEQYFGPGTRLTVT.

A word on this clonotype: A read error may account for a junction end that differs from germline. V and J are TRBV6-2 or TRBV6-3 and TRBJ1-1, with unresolved D. The germline V gene encodes CDR1 MNHEY and CDR2 SVGEGT. The CDR3 is 14 residues long. The CDR3 loop reads CASKPHLENTDAFF. DNA for the CDR3: TGTGCCAGCAAGCCTCATCTGGAGAACACTGACGCTTTCTTT.

In regard to this clonotype: Lacking the conserved final phenylalanine or tryptophan, this CDR3 likely reflects a read error. The chain uses TRBV11-2 and TRBJ2-7, with 7 bases that match TRBD2. This CDR3 has 16 residues. Germline-derived CDR1 and CDR2 are SGHAT and FQNNGV. For the CDR3, the DNA is TGTACCAGCAGCCTAAAAAGGGTGGCGGGAGTTTACGAGCAGTACCTC. Amino acids: CTSSLKRVAGVYEQYL.

This clonotype was seen a few times. The chain is built from TRBV28 and TRBJ1-5; maybe TRBD1 (6 bases). Deletions cut 6 bases from V and 4 bases from J, with 10 bases between. The CDR3 spans 13 residues. Germline CDR1 is MDHEN and CDR2 is SYDVKM. The CDR3 is CASRPTGNQPQHF. CDR3 coding DNA: TGTGCCAGCAGGCCAACAGGGAATCAGCCCCAGCATTTT.

This clonotype appeared once. Being one base from a much bigger clone, this may be a read error. The chain links TRBV12-3 or TRBV12-4 to TRBJ1-1; D is unclear. This CDR3 spans 11 amino acids. The chain's CDR3 is CVSSFGPEAFF. CDR3 nucleotide sequence: TGTGTCAGCAGTTTCGGCCCTGAAGCTTTCTTT.

V usage is TRBV28 and J usage is TRBJ2-3; 12 bases are a match to TRBD2. Germline loops: CDR1 MDHEN, CDR2 SYDVKM. The CDR3 is made up of 17 amino acids. With 4 bases clipped from V and 3 bases from J, the junction kept 8 bases outside the gene matches. The CDR3 here is CASSSGKTSGRTDTQYF. In DNA form, the CDR3 reads TGTGCCAGCAGTTCAGGGAAAACTAGCGGGAGGACAGATACGCAGTATTTT.

A remark on this clonotype: With a much larger clone just one base away, this may be a read error. The genes are TRBV6-5 and TRBJ1-1; 11 nucleotides match TRBD1. This CDR3 is built from 14 residues. Germline V gives CDR1 MNHEY, CDR2 SVGAGI. The CDR3 DNA follows: TGTGTCAGCACTCCTGGGACAGGGGGCACTGAAGCTTTCTTT. Translation: CVSTPGTGGTEAFF.

This clonotype was recorded at least ten times. V is TRBV29-1 and J is TRBJ1-1; 7 bases line up with TRBD1. V shed 5 bases and J 1 base; nucleotides not matched to a gene: 4. This CDR3 is built from 13 residues. Germline CDR1 and CDR2: SQVTM and ANQGSEA. CDR3 protein: CSVYKGANTEAFF. CDR3 nucleotides: TGCAGCGTTTATAAGGGGGCGAACACTGAAGCTTTCTTT.